One sample yielded the 27 T cell receptor beta chains listed below, sequenced in a study of blood T cell repertoires in COVID-19. Here immunoSEQ multiplex PCR was the method, and the copy in TCRdb shows in-frame clones only, minus some. Among hundreds of thousands of clones, roughly 87% were seen once, and the ten largest hold around 0.95%. Specimen: peripheral blood. The receptors shown here come from a man between 18 and 35 years old with COVID-19, enrolled during active disease.

The chain has TRBV19 and TRBJ1-5; no definite D call. V gave up 1 base and J gave up 7 bases, with 8 bases separating them. Germline CDR1 is LNHDA and CDR2 is SQIVND (reference sequence). This CDR3 is 13 amino acids long. CDR3 DNA: TGTGCCAGTAGTATAGGGGAGATCCAGCCCCAGCATTTT. It translates to CASSIGEIQPQHF.

The rearrangement uses TRBV7-2 and TRBJ1-5; D may be TRBD1 (6 bases). Germline lookup yields CDR1 SGHTA and CDR2 FQGNSA. The CDR3 loop spans 13 amino acids. Trimming cost V 6 bases and J 5 bases, with 11 bases left between them. The DNA of the CDR3 is TGTGCCAGCAGTAGACAGGCCTATCAGCCCCAGCATTTT. Translated: CASSRQAYQPQHF.

This clone was counted a few times. This chain links TRBV6-5 with TRBJ2-6, with 7 bases matching TRBD1. Germline V gives CDR1 MNHEY, CDR2 SVGAGI. V shed 6 bases and J 3 bases; nucleotides not matched to a gene: 5. This CDR3 has 15 residues. CDR3 protein: CASSPRGSGANVLTF. The CDR3 coding sequence is TGTGCCAGCAGCCCCAGGGGGAGTGGGGCCAACGTCCTGACTTTC.

V is TRBV11-2 and J is TRBJ1-6; no firm D call. V was shortened by 5 bases and J by 10 bases, with 15 bases between the two germline ends. CDR3 length: 14 residues. The germline V gene has CDR1 SGHAT and CDR2 FQNNGV. CDR3 sequence: CASSQGRAPSPLHF. The DNA for the CDR3 is TGTGCCAGCAGCCAAGGGCGGGCACCCTCACCCCTCCACTTT.

The CDR3 is CASSLTLASGTYEQYF. The CDR3 region has the DNA TGTGCCAGCAGTTTAACTTTGGCTAGCGGGACCTACGAGCAGTACTTC. The chain carries TRBV27 and TRBJ2-7; 9 nucleotides match TRBD2. Germline V gives CDR1 MNHEY, CDR2 SMNVEV (reference sequence). The CDR3 is 16 amino acids. V dropped 2 bases and J dropped 2; count of bases not matched to a gene: 7.

V is TRBV30 and J is TRBJ2-3; 9 nucleotides match TRBD2. Looked up from germline, CDR1 is GTSNPN and CDR2 is SVGIG (reference sequence). The CDR3 spans 16 residues. J gave up 0 bases and V 1 base, and 5 bases lay outside the gene matches. The DNA of the CDR3 is TGTGCCTGGAGTGATGGACTAGCGTCTAGCACAGATACGCAGTATTTT. This translates into CAWSDGLASSTDTQYF.

V is TRBV5-5 and J is TRBJ2-1, with TRBD1 as a possible D gene (6 bases). CDR1 is SGHKS, CDR2 YYEKEE, per germline (reference sequence). The length of the CDR3 is 15 residues. V lost 4 bases to trimming and J lost 5 bases, with 16 bases between them. The CDR3: CASSREPDSHNEQFF. In DNA form, the CDR3 reads TGTGCCAGCAGCCGAGAGCCGGACAGCCACAATGAGCAGTTCTTC.

This chain joins TRBV5-4 and TRBJ2-3; 13 bases are a match to TRBD2. V trimming: 2 bases; J trimming: 5 bases; junction bases outside the gene matches: 5. CDR3 length: 16 amino acids. Germline V lookup: CDR1 SGHNT, CDR2 YYREEE (reference sequence). CDR3 sequence reads: CASSLSGTSGKDTQYF. In nucleotides, the CDR3 is TGTGCCAGCAGCTTATCCGGGACTAGCGGGAAAGATACGCAGTATTTT.

The chain carries TRBV5-1 and TRBJ2-3; D might be TRBD2 (5 bases). The CDR3 covers 15 residues. Per germline, CDR1 SGHRS and CDR2 YFSETQ. V was pared by 4 bases and J by 0 bases, with 12 bases between. As DNA, the CDR3 is TGCGCCAGCAGCGGGAGCGGTGCTAGCACAGATACGCAGTATTTT. Translating it yields CASSGSGASTDTQYF.

The chain combines TRBV5-1 with TRBJ2-3, with TRBD2 matching 12 bases. Germline V gives CDR1 SGHRS, CDR2 YFSETQ. The V segment lost 4 bases and the J segment 2 bases; nucleotides outside the gene matches: 5. This CDR3 contains 16 residues. The chain's CDR3 is CASSRTSGGTTDTQYF. CDR3 nucleotide sequence: TGCGCCAGCAGCCGCACTAGCGGGGGGACCACAGATACGCAGTATTTT.

This rearrangement joins TRBV9 to TRBJ2-3; 9 positions match TRBD2. This CDR3 comprises 15 residues. Trimming at V came to 2 bases and at J to 2 bases, leaving 3 bases not matched to a gene. Germline V CDR1 and CDR2: SGDLS, YYNGEE. This CDR3 reads CASSVRLAATDTQYF. CDR3 DNA: TGTGCCAGCAGCGTCCGACTAGCGGCCACAGATACGCAGTATTTT.

This clone was found many times. Additional DNA sequences in this sample encode the identical CDR3. The chain carries TRBV6-5 and TRBJ1-3; no clear D gene. The CDR3 totals 15 residues. Germline CDR1 is MNHEY and CDR2 is SVGAGI. Trimming took 2 bases from V and 0 from J, leaving 8 bases between them. CDR3 in DNA: TGTGCCAGCAGTTACCGAGGGAGCTCTGGAAACACCATATATTTT. It codes for CASSYRGSSGNTIYF.

This chain links TRBV3-1 (or the pseudogene TRBV3-2) with TRBJ1-1, with 7 positions matching TRBD1. CDR1 is LGHDT, CDR2 YNNKEL, per germline (reference sequence). The length of the CDR3 is 13 residues. Trimming at V came to 5 bases and at J to 12 bases, leaving 12 bases not matched to a gene. Here the CDR3 reads CASSDRDRRWPFF. The CDR3 DNA reads as TGTGCCAGCAGCGACCGGGACAGACGCTGGCCTTTCTTT.

The gene calls are TRBV6-5 and TRBJ2-7; 7 bases agree with TRBD2. This CDR3 is 11 amino acids long. Germline V lookup: CDR1 MNHEY, CDR2 SVGAGI. V was clipped by 6 bases and J by 6 bases; unmatched bases: 2. The CDR3 sequence: CASRGEGEQYF. CDR3 bases: TGTGCCAGCAGAGGGGAGGGCGAGCAGTACTTC.

This clone was seen once. Here the CDR3 DNA reads TGTGCCAGCAGCCAACAGGGATACGGGGAGCTGTTTTTT. It codes for CASSQQGYGELFF. The J gene is TRBJ2-2, the V gene TRBV14; maybe TRBD1 (5 bases). In germline, CDR1 is SGHDN, CDR2 FVKESK. Trimming stripped 2 bases from V and 7 bases from J, with 8 bases between. The CDR3 contains 13 residues.

V gene TRBV19 combines with J gene TRBJ2-1; 7 bases match TRBD2. This CDR3 has 14 residues. Looked up from germline, CDR1 is LNHDA and CDR2 is SQIVND (reference sequence). With 3 bases clipped from V and 6 bases from J, the junction kept 5 bases outside the gene matches. In DNA form, the CDR3 reads TGTGCCAGTAGTATCCCTAGCGGTGTCAATGAGCAGTTCTTC. It is translated as CASSIPSGVNEQFF.

This chain uses TRBV24-1 with TRBJ2-1; no clear D. The CDR3 has 13 residues. The V end lost 2 bases, the J end lost 4 bases, and 5 bases lay between the germline ends. Looked up from germline, CDR1 is KGHDR and CDR2 is SFDVKD. The CDR3 loop reads CATSDSGYNEQFF. The CDR3 DNA sequence: TGTGCCACCAGTGATTCCGGGTACAATGAGCAGTTCTTC.

The J gene is TRBJ2-2, the V gene TRBV6-5; 11 nucleotides align to TRBD1. V lost 8 bases, J lost 3 bases, and 2 bases stayed unmatched. Germline loops: CDR1 MNHEY, CDR2 SVGAGI. The CDR3 has 14 residues. The CDR3 protein is CASQDRGHTGELFF. CDR3 DNA sequence: TGTGCCAGCCAGGACAGGGGGCACACCGGGGAGCTGTTTTTT.

The chain links TRBV6-5 to TRBJ1-2, with TRBD1 matching over 7 bases. CDR1 and CDR2 from the germline V gene are MNHEY and SVGAGI. This CDR3 region has 13 residues. V lost 6 bases, J lost 5 bases, and 6 bases stayed unmatched. The CDR3 region has the DNA TGTGCCAGCAGCTATGACAGGGTATATGGCTACACCTTC. It codes for CASSYDRVYGYTF.

V and J are TRBV11-2 and TRBJ1-1; the D is unclear. The length of the CDR3 is 11 residues. CDR1 SGHAT and CDR2 FQNNGV come from the germline V gene. V gave up 5 bases and J gave up 7 bases, with 8 bases separating them. The CDR3 sequence: CASSPGFEAFF. For the CDR3, the DNA is TGTGCCAGCAGCCCAGGATTTGAAGCTTTCTTT.

This clone has more than one count but fewer than ten. The rearrangement uses TRBV4-1 and TRBJ1-2; TRBD1 is a possible D gene (6 bases). The length of the CDR3 is 13 residues. Trimming removed 6 bases from V and 7 bases from J, with 15 bases in between. Germline CDR1 reads MGHRA; CDR2 reads YSYEKL. The CDR3 coding sequence is TGCGCCAGCAGGGGCGGGGGCCGCGGTGGCTACACCTTC. It yields the protein CASRGGGRGGYTF.

The rearrangement joins TRBV18 to TRBJ2-7; the D gene is possibly TRBD1 (5 bases). The CDR3 extends over 13 amino acids. Germline V gives CDR1 KGHSH, CDR2 LQKENI. V was cut by 5 bases and J by 2 bases, with 10 bases left in between. The CDR3 coding sequence is TGTGCCAGCTCAAACGAAGGGGCCTACGAGCAGTACTTC. Translation: CASSNEGAYEQYF.

This chain connects TRBV7-8 to TRBJ2-3; 10 nucleotides line up with TRBD2. Germline lookup yields CDR1 SGHVS and CDR2 FQNEAQ. The CDR3 consists of 18 residues. V shed 4 bases, J shed 0 bases, and the junction held 10 bases outside the gene matches. The CDR3: CASSYNSGGTLSTDTQYF. In DNA form, the CDR3 reads TGTGCCAGCAGCTATAATAGCGGGGGGACCCTTAGCACAGATACGCAGTATTTT.

The genes are TRBV2 and TRBJ1-5; the D gene is possibly TRBD1 (5 bases). This CDR3 comprises 13 residues. Per the germline V gene, CDR1 is SNHLY and CDR2 is FYNNEI. Trimming stripped 2 bases from V and 4 bases from J, with 6 bases between. The CDR3 sequence is CASSEQGNQPQHF. The CDR3 DNA reads TGTGCCAGCAGTGAACAGGGTAATCAGCCCCAGCATTTT. The variable domain in full, with the rest retrieved from reference TRBV2 and TRBJ1-5, is EPEVTQTPSHQVTQMGQEVILRCVPISNHLYFYWYRQILGQKVEFLVSFYNNEISEKSEIFDDQFSVERPDGSNFTLKIRSTKLEDSAMYFCASSEQGNQPQHFGDGTRLSIL.

This clone was seen once. The rearrangement joins TRBV18 to TRBJ2-1, with a weak D call TRBD1 (7 bases). CDR1 KGHSH and CDR2 LQKENI come from the germline V gene. V gave up 1 base and J gave up 6 bases, with 10 bases separating them. The CDR3 spans 14 residues. The CDR3 DNA follows: TGTGCCAGCTCACCACGTCAGGGGGGCAATGAGCAGTTCTTC. Translation: CASSPRQGGNEQFF.

V and J are TRBV6-4 and TRBJ2-7; TRBD2 matches at 14 bases. The CDR3 totals 16 residues. The V gene's germline CDR1 is MRHNA and CDR2 SNTAGT. J was trimmed by 6 bases and V by 0 bases; bases with no gene match: 4. In DNA, the CDR3 is TGTGCCAGCAGTGACTCCGGACTAGCGGGAGGAGGCGAGCAGTACTTC. It yields the protein CASSDSGLAGGGEQYF.

This chain connects TRBV7-9 to TRBJ1-3, with TRBD1 as a possible D gene (6 bases). V gave up 5 bases and J gave up 2 bases, with 13 bases separating them. The germline CDR1 and CDR2 sequences are SEHNR and FQNEAQ (reference sequence). This CDR3 is 15 amino acids long. CDR3 residues: CASSVGRTAGNTIYF. The CDR3 DNA follows: TGTGCCAGCAGCGTAGGCAGGACAGCTGGAAACACCATATATTTT.